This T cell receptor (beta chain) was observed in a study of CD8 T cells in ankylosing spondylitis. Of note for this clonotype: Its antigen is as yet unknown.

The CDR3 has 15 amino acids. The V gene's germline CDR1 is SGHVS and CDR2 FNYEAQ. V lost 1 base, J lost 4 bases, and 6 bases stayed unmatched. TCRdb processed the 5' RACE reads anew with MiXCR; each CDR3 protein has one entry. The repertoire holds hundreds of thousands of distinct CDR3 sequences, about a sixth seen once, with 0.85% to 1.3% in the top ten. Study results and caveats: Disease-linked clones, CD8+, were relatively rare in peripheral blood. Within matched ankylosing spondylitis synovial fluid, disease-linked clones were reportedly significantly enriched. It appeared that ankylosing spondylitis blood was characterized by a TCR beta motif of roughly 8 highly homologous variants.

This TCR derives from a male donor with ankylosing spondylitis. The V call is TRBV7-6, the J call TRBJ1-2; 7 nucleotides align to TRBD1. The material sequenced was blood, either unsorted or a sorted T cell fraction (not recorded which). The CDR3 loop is CASSLGGGAFYGYTF. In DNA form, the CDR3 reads TGTGCCAGCAGCTTAGGAGGGGGCGCCTTCTATGGCTACACCTTC.